This T cell receptor (beta chain) was sequenced during a study of CD8+ T cells in alopecia areata. This clone was counted between two and nine times. The germline and genes are mouse ones. The read finishes 4 residues shy of the CDR3 end, and the germline J gene is used to complete it. Researchers sorted pooled cutaneous lymph node cells on the basis of CD4, CD8alpha, NKG2D, NKG2ACE and other markers. The V gene end was trimmed by 0 bases and the J gene end by 3 bases; junction bases not matched to a gene: 5. CDR3 length: 17 amino acids. Per germline, CDR1 GKSSPN and CDR2 SITVG. As the sequencing template, cDNA was produced by extracting RNA and reverse transcribing it. Data came from immunoSEQ multiplex PCR; TCRdb stores just in-frame clones and leaves some out. The sample counts about 9,000 clones, none seen once; the ten largest own about 19%.

The rearrangement joins TRBV31 to TRBJ2-2; 12 nucleotides agree with TRBD2. The receptor comes from a C3H/HeJ mouse with alopecia areata. For the strain, the MHC haplotype given is H2-k. Sample: CD8+ T cells sorted from a lymph node. The CDR3 region is CAWSLDWGGAHTGQLYF. CDR3 DNA, as far as it was read: TGTGCCTGGAGTCTAGACTGGGGGGGCGCCCACACCGGG.